This T cell receptor (beta chain) was captured in a study of beta chain features in type 1 diabetes. About the study: No patient-donor differences in age, gender, total cells or subset yield. General study points: Moderate but significant shortening of TCRB CDR3s was recorded in all four CD4+ subsets from Type 1 diabetes patients.

Between the trimmed V and J ends, which lost 3 bases and 6 bases, there was a span of 12 bases. From germline, CDR1 is LGHNT and CDR2 FRNRAP. This CDR3 is 13 amino acids long. Expressed TCRB transcripts were sequenced, since all the RNA that had been isolated was reverse transcribed. Method: immunoSEQ multiplex PCR; TCRdb's copy keeps in-frame clones and lacks some. The sample lists 300,000 to 350,000 clones; approximately 13% were seen once. This clone was seen a few times. The antigen is not known. The TCR was taken from a woman younger than 35 with type 1 diabetes. The chain joins TRBV12-5 to TRBJ2-7; D possibly corresponds to TRBD1 (5 bases). The sequenced sample consisted of naive CD4+ T cells from blood. The CDR3 DNA follows: TGTGCTAGTGGTTTCGGGCAGGGTCGCGAGCAGTACTTC. It translates to CASGFGQGREQYF.